This T cell receptor (beta chain) derives from a study of cytomegalovirus exposure and HLA in healthy donors (dated by TCRdb to 2016 to 2017). In the study overall: In an earlier analysis of under 600 of the donors, approximately 260 Gb of sequence data and 117 million unique TCR beta sequences from approximately 180 million T cells were reported. Approximately 300 gigabases of sequencing data and 70 million to 100 million unique TCR sequences made up an early release that covered several hundred HLA-typed donors. Among the roughly 390 genotyped donors, around 81% belonged to the genetic ancestry cluster associated with self-reported Caucasian donors. The aim of the study was to test whether cataloging public T cell receptors could identify signatures of past pathogen exposure. The study used immunosequencing to profile the T cell repertoires of 666 subjects and linked those repertoires to cytomegalovirus serostatus. In addition to the first cohort of about 650 subjects, a separate validation cohort of 100 to 150 different subjects was used. The study combined high-throughput TCR immunosequencing, statistical association of individual TCRs with disease status, and machine learning to predict cytomegalovirus infection status. A later analysis re-examined previously published TCR beta repertoires from 600 to 700 donors and added high-resolution HLA genotyping to investigate patterns of TCR occurrence. Rather than using new phenotypic data, the later analysis identified candidate immune exposures from TCR beta sequences and from how often those sequences occurred across donors. In an earlier analysis of around 540 of the donors, high-throughput TCR beta sequencing was used to judge whether each TCR beta V gene segment behaved as functional or pseudogenic. Donor age, sex, ethnicity and CMV serostatus were compiled together with the repertoire data. Genome-wide SNP genotypes for about 60% of the roughly 670 donors were used in a later genetic analysis, which treated that subset as a discovery cohort. Every repertoire in the discovery cohort had been generated on one and the same sequencing platform. Class I and class II HLA loci were covered by the typing at four-digit resolution. Typing coverage differed by locus: A, B, C, DRB1 and DQB1 were typed in about 620-630 donors, DQA1 in roughly 510, DPA1 in 600 to 610, and DPB1 in approximately 450. Several DR-DQ haplotypes were treated as single units for association and clustering because of strong linkage in the cohort. Across some 400 genotyped donors of the cohort, an average of approximately 220,000 unique TCR beta nucleotide sequences per donor were sequenced, and roughly 17% of those sequences were non-productive.

The cohort comprised 710 or so healthy bone marrow donors. Cohort members were all nominally healthy when sampled, although unrecorded immune exposures were likely present. The donor tested CMV seropositive, placing the donor among the approximately 290 seropositive members of the cohort. A peripheral blood sample was collected from each donor, and TCR beta sequencing was performed on peripheral blood mononuclear cells. Genomic DNA extraction from the blood cell samples was performed with the Qiagen DNeasy Blood Extraction Kit. Library construction relied on the immunoSEQ multiplex PCR assay. The multiplex PCR relied on a mix of 60 forward primers for TCR Vbeta segments and 13 reverse primers for TCR Jbeta segments. A multiplex PCR assay on genomic DNA amplified the CDR3 region of rearranged TCR beta genes. On the Illumina HiSeq System, the amplified TCR beta libraries were sequenced as 87-base-pair reads. From the authors' description of their analysis: In a later analysis, 70 million to 95 million unique TCR beta chains were counted across the 650 to 750 repertoires, and roughly 11 million of these chains were shared by at least two donors. To remove PCR and sequencing errors, raw reads were error-corrected and collapsed into unique sequences using a nearest-neighbor algorithm that merged closely related sequences. CDR3 sequences were aligned to IMGT reference sequences to assign V, D and J gene segments. For a sequence to be retained, at least a six-nucleotide match to both a V gene segment and a J gene segment was required. Rearrangements were called productive when the CDR3 lacked stop codons and stayed in frame with V and J; all others were non-productive. CDR3 was defined according to IMGT convention as the region running from the second conserved V-encoded cysteine to the conserved J-encoded phenylalanine. The earlier analysis of a few hundred of the donors excluded any sequence lacking an unambiguous match to a single V gene segment. An earlier analysis of fewer than 750 of the donors called V segments functional above 56.7% productive rearrangements and segregating when the between-donor standard deviation exceeded 5%. A statistical classification framework was developed to diagnose cytomegalovirus status using the catalog of TCR beta chain sequences. In a later analysis, TCR nucleotide sequences were compared against IMGT/GENE-DB human TR gene sequences so that V and J genes could be assigned. Using the TCRdist pipeline, a later analysis assigned CDR3 sequences along with most-parsimonious VDJ recombination scenarios. In a later analysis, each TCR beta chain was defined by its CDR3 amino acid sequence together with its V-gene family, and reads lacking a unique V-gene family were excluded. To address suspected cross-contamination and a sequencing artifact, a later analysis removed some 620 highly shared, low-generation-probability nucleotide sequences. In a later analysis, a clonal expansion index for each public chain was calculated from normalized within-repertoire ranks of inferred template counts. Generation probabilities in a later analysis came from a VDJ recombination model fitted to out-of-frame rearrangements, and those results were checked against IGoR. Hypergeometric tests were used in a later analysis to score TCR-TCR, TCR-HLA and TCR-CMV co-occurrence, with a repertoire-size bias correction applied to the TCR pairs. A later analysis estimated false discovery rates by permuting HLA or CMV assignments 20 times. A later analysis grouped co-occurring TCRs with DBSCAN, adding TCRdist sequence similarity when clustering within HLA-allele-positive subsets. Co-occurrence clustering excluded repertoires with fewer than 30,000 or more than 120,000 public chains, plus five with anomalous nucleotide sharing. TCRdb obtained this table from immuneACCESS and retained in-frame rearrangements with V and J assigned. These tables miss some clones; where compared with another copy, unresolved V genes account for less than half of the shortfall, and the remainder is unexplained. That table supplies the V and J calls and clone size; D and trimming were determined from the DNA. For this sample the table gives 200,000 or so clones, of which approximately 81% were detected only once. The ten largest account for roughly 2% of the sample.

Compared with germline, V lacks 2 bases and J lacks 8 bases; bases without a gene match: 10. CDR1 and CDR2 are drawn from the germline V gene (reference sequence): SGHNT, YYREEE. The CDR3 starts with the cysteine, ends with the phenylalanine, and has 15 residues. Only CDR3 DNA is held: 45 bases, read in frame from base 1. In regard to this clone: This receptor's antigen is unknown. No much larger clonotype is one base removed from it; base qualities were not supplied.

The full study reports these points: An earlier analysis of several hundred of the donors showed that most TCR beta V segments appeared in productive rearrangements either about 87% or about 30% of the time, which broadly matched IMGT annotations. An association between a missense DCLRE1C variant and V-gene and J-gene trimming of TCR beta chains was found in a later genetic analysis and replicated in an independent cohort. A later genetic analysis reported fewer N-insertions in productive TCRs among donors in an Asian-associated ancestry cluster than the roughly 700-donor mean. The study listed 150 to 200 TCR beta chains as associated with cytomegalovirus. Correlated functional status among segregating V segments might reflect linkage disequilibrium, but an unknown experimental factor could not be ruled out. Because the 87-base-pair reads could not distinguish some IMGT-functional V segments, including TRBV6-2 and TRBV6-3, those segments were excluded. The earlier analysis of some 540 of the donors excluded 15 to 20 rarely observed V segments, including chromosome 9 orphons, because counts were too low. A later analysis found that TCR association rates varied across HLA loci, with DRB1 alleles showing the most associated TCRs and HLA-C alleles the fewest. HLA typing was unavailable for some donors at each locus, so association tests used only the typed subset. A cluster of highly shared sequence variants was judged likely to represent a technical artifact of the sequencing pipeline. A few of the identified cytomegalovirus-associated TCR beta chains were confirmed in vitro to be specific for cytomegalovirus antigens. Specific HLA alleles were associated with about 17,000 TCR beta sequences at a false discovery rate of 0.05 in a later analysis. In a later analysis, HLA-associated TCR beta chains were found to be more clonally expanded and to have lower generation probabilities than equally common non-associated chains. In this cohort, only TCR beta chains were sequenced, and detectable features were limited by the absence of alpha or paired-chain data. For the cohort, immune exposure information was limited to CMV serostatus. The authors suggested that the approach could potentially be generalized to other disease states and immunological phenotypes. Presence/absence analyses assumed roughly uniform sequencing depth across donors, an assumption that may not hold. Most TCR sequences were seen in very few donors, while some public TCRs were found in many individuals. Assigning TCR associations to individual alleles was difficult when HLA alleles, especially DR and DQ, strongly co-occurred. In a later analysis, most CMV-associated TCR beta chains were found to appear HLA-restricted, with HLA associations seemingly driven largely by CMV exposure. A further reported finding was that TCR beta sequences accurately predicted the HLA-A and HLA-B alleles for most subjects in the first cohort. According to a later analysis, parvovirus B19, influenza, CMV and Epstein-Barr virus appeared linked to several top co-occurrence clusters. Cytomegalovirus status was reported to be diagnosed by the classifier with high specificity and sensitivity in both the original and validation cohorts.

The rearranged chain carries TRBV5-4 and TRBJ2-1; 7 bases in the middle match TRBD2. The sequence was collected from a woman younger than 30 in good health and CMV-seropositive. Sequenced: PBMCs. The CDR3 here reads CASSFFTFRGDEQFF. The nucleotides are TGTGCCAGCAGCTTTTTCACCTTCCGGGGGGATGAGCAGTTCTTC.